This T cell receptor (beta chain) was identified during a study of T cell repertoires in cytomegalovirus infection (dated by TCRdb to about 2019). Regarding the research as a whole: Donor HLA type was relevant to the analysis, as public TCR beta signatures indicated carriage of CMV infection together with the matching HLA type. Here is what the overall study found, with its caveats: The ex vivo response was dominated by HLA-C-restricted CMV-specific TCR beta clonotypes, which also provided the single most frequent clonotype in two of eight donors. Carriers of CMV infection plus the relevant HLA type were discriminated by the cumulative frequency of public TCR beta family members in the study cohort and in an independent approximately 360-donor cohort.

Via the germline V gene, CDR1 is SGHDT and CDR2 YYEEEE. The CDR3 goes from the cysteine to the phenylalanine over 16 residues. The retained sequence is limited to the CDR3, 48 bases, with the frame set at the first base. Germline trimming amounts to 2 bases on V and 7 bases on J, with 7 as the count of junction bases outside the gene matches. Sequencing was performed on an Illumina HiSeq 1500. The public reads were run again by TCRdb, first through fastp at Q25 and then through MiXCR, and only productive beta chains were kept. CDR3 protein duplicates are merged, each entry listing the most common genes and DNA. The sample data list roughly 77,000 distinct CDR3 sequences, and around 3.8% of these were observed just once. The top ten clonotypes cover about 22% of the sample. This clonotype was picked up a small number of times. Its antigen is not yet known. Base qualities were left out, and no much larger clone turns up one base away.

This chain joins TRBV5-6 to TRBJ2-1, with 12 bases matching TRBD2. Sequenced material: PBMCs. This receptor was taken from a human donor in good health (CMV status not recorded). Some clones in this sample may be carry-over from other donors' samples. The nucleotide sequence is given as TGTGCCAGCAGCTTAAACCTAGCGGGAGGGGGGAATGAGCAGTTCTTC. This is translated as CASSLNLAGGGNEQFF.